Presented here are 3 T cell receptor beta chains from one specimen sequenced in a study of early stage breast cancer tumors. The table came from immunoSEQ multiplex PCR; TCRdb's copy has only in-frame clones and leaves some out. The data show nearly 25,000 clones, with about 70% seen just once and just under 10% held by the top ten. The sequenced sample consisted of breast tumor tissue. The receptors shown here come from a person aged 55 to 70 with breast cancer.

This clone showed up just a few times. DNA for the CDR3: TGTGCCAGCAGTCCCCTCCTGAGGGGAGGTAATGAAAAACTGTTTTTT. This sequence encodes CASSPLLRGGNEKLFF. The V call is TRBV27, the J call TRBJ1-4, with a tentative D call TRBD1 (5 bases). Deletions cut 5 bases from V and 4 bases from J, with 17 bases between. This CDR3 contains 16 residues. CDR1 and CDR2 (germline): MNHEY, SMNVEV (reference sequence).

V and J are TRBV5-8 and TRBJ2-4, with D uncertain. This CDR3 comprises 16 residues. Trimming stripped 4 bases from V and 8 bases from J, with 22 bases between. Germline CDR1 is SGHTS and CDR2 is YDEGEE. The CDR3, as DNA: TGTGCCAGCAGCCCCCGGGTCCCAAAAGCCACGGACATTCAGTACTTC. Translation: CASSPRVPKATDIQYF.

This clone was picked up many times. CDR3 sequence reads: CASRTDSPETQYF. In DNA form, the CDR3 reads TGTGCCAGCAGAACGGACAGTCCAGAGACCCAGTACTTC. The rearrangement links TRBV2 to TRBJ2-5, with a possible D match to TRBD1 (6 bases). V lost 6 bases, J lost 4 bases, and 12 bases lay in between. The CDR3 covers 13 residues. The germline gives CDR1 SNHLY, CDR2 FYNNEI.